Listed here are 30 T cell receptor beta chains from one sample, sequenced in a study of cytomegalovirus exposure and HLA in healthy donors (TCRdb year 2017). The library was prepared using the immunoSEQ multiplex PCR assay. For the multiplex PCR, a mixture combining 60 forward primers for TCR Vbeta segments and 13 reverse primers for TCR Jbeta segments was used. Here the immuneACCESS table is served through TCRdb, limited to in-frame sequences with V and J called. Missing clones are a known gap in these copies; in checked studies unresolved V genes cover under half, and the rest lacks a known reason. This sample holds under 200,000 clones; over 60% were observed only once. Of the sample, about 1.6% falls within the top ten clones. The material sequenced was PBMCs. The receptors shown here come from a girl aged 5 to 17 in good health and CMV-seronegative.

In nucleotides, the CDR3 is TGTGCCAGCAGACAGGGATCGGATGGCTACACCTTC. This sequence encodes CASRQGSDGYTF. The chain uses TRBV27 and TRBJ1-2, with a possible D match to TRBD1 (6 bases). Per germline, CDR1 MNHEY and CDR2 SMNVEV (reference sequence). The CDR3 is 12 residues long. V lost 6 bases to trimming and J lost 6 bases, with 11 bases between them.

This chain uses TRBV9 with TRBJ2-5, with TRBD2 as a possible D gene (6 bases). The CDR3 is made up of 13 amino acids. Trimming stripped 3 bases from V and 3 bases from J, with 9 bases between. CDR1 and CDR2 from the germline V gene are SGDLS and YYNGEE. The CDR3 loop is CASSGGAEETQYF. The CDR3, as DNA: TGTGCCAGCAGCGGCGGGGCTGAAGAGACCCAGTACTTC.

This clone was counted between two and nine times. The chain combines TRBV5-8 with TRBJ2-5; D might be TRBD2 (5 bases). The ends were cut back, 10 bases at V and 5 bases at J, with 18 bases in the middle. CDR1 and CDR2 (germline): SGHTS, YDEGEE. This CDR3 spans 13 amino acids. CDR3 amino acids: CAAEPKLVETQYF. CDR3 nucleotides: TGTGCCGCGGAACCAAAACTAGTGGAGACCCAGTACTTC. Full variable domain (remainder filled in from reference TRBV5-8 and TRBJ2-5): EAGVTQSPTHLIKTRGQQATLRCSPISGHTSVYWYQQALGLGLQFLLWYDEGEERNRGNFPPRFSGRQFPNYSSELNVNALELEDSALYLCAAEPKLVETQYFGPGTRLLVL.

The V call is TRBV5-6, the J call TRBJ2-3; perhaps TRBD2 as D (5 bases). In germline, CDR1 is SGHDT, CDR2 YYEEEE. V lost 0 bases, J lost 4 bases, and 12 bases lay in between. The CDR3 runs to 15 residues. The CDR3 reads CASSLEEAGSDTQYF. The CDR3 nucleotides read TGTGCCAGCAGCTTGGAGGAGGCCGGTTCAGATACGCAGTATTTT.

The chain combines TRBV19 with TRBJ2-5; 7 bases match TRBD1. The germline CDR1 and CDR2 sequences are LNHDA and SQIVND (reference sequence). V gave up 10 bases and J gave up 3 bases; unmatched junction bases: 8. The CDR3 is made up of 13 amino acids. CDR3 loop: CATTDRAKETQYF. The CDR3 nucleotides are TGTGCCACCACCGACAGGGCTAAAGAGACCCAGTACTTC.

This clone was counted a few times. This chain connects TRBV4-2 to TRBJ2-1, with 8 positions matching TRBD1. Germline-derived CDR1 and CDR2 are LGHNA and YNFKEQ. The CDR3 is 17 amino acids. Trimming at V came to 1 base and at J to 3 bases, leaving 8 bases not matched to a gene. CDR3 nucleotides: TGTGCCAGCAGCCAAGCCACAGGGGGATTAAGCTACAATGAGCAGTTCTTC. Protein product: CASSQATGGLSYNEQFF.

The chain recombines TRBV5-1 with TRBJ2-1; no firm D call. This CDR3 has 15 residues. Germline CDR1 reads SGHRS; CDR2 reads YFSETQ. V was clipped by 0 bases and J by 4 bases, with 11 bases between them. The CDR3 coding sequence is TGCGCCAGCAGCTTGGAAAGGCAGGAATACAATGAGCAGTTCTTC. This sequence encodes CASSLERQEYNEQFF.

This chain links TRBV14 with TRBJ1-2, with D perhaps matching TRBD1 (6 bases). Germline lookup yields CDR1 SGHDN and CDR2 FVKESK. Deletions cut 8 bases from V and 0 bases from J, with 16 bases between. CDR3 length: 15 amino acids. As DNA, the CDR3 is TGTGCCAGCGCACTGCGGGAGGGGGCTAACTATGGCTACACCTTC. Translation: CASALREGANYGYTF.

The chain couples TRBV2 to TRBJ1-5; D may be TRBD1 (6 bases). CDR3 length: 15 amino acids. Trimming shortened V by 4 bases and J by 0 bases, and 10 bases separated the two germline ends. The germline CDR1 and CDR2 sequences are SNHLY and FYNNEI. The CDR3 reads CASSADRNSNQPQHF. The CDR3 coding sequence is TGTGCCAGCAGTGCCGACAGGAATAGCAATCAGCCCCAGCATTTT.

The rearrangement uses TRBV5-4 and TRBJ1-2; 9 nucleotides line up with TRBD1. This CDR3 has 16 residues. The germline CDR1 and CDR2 sequences are SGHNT and YYREEE (reference sequence). V shed 0 bases, J shed 8 bases, and the junction held 11 bases outside the gene matches. DNA of the CDR3: TGTGCCAGCAGCTTGGAGCCGGGACAGGGTAGGGGAGGCTACACCTTC. Amino acids: CASSLEPGQGRGGYTF. The whole variable domain, filled in from reference TRBV5-4 and TRBJ1-2, reads ETGVTQSPTHLIKTRGQQVTLRCSSQSGHNTVSWYQQALGQGPQFIFQYYREEENGRGNFPPRFSGLQFPNYSSELNVNALELDDSALYLCASSLEPGQGRGGYTFGSGTRLTVV.

The gene calls are TRBV19 and TRBJ1-1, with no clear D. Germline V gene sequence: CDR1 LNHDA, CDR2 SQIVND (reference sequence). The length of the CDR3 is 13 residues. With 5 bases removed from V and 0 bases from J, the gap between germline ends came to 7 bases. DNA of the CDR3: TGTGCCAGTAGTTTCGGGTTGAACACTGAAGCTTTCTTT. Its translation: CASSFGLNTEAFF.

This clone was counted only a few times. The J gene is TRBJ2-1, the V gene TRBV7-3; TRBD2 aligns across 7 bases. This CDR3 region has 16 residues. Germline lookup yields CDR1 SGHTA and CDR2 FQGTGA. V shed 3 bases and J 5 bases; nucleotides not matched to a gene: 10. DNA of the CDR3: TGTGCCAGCAGCTTGGGAAGCGGGGCTCCTAACAATGAGCAGTTCTTC. Amino acid sequence: CASSLGSGAPNNEQFF.

Here the CDR3 DNA reads TGCGCCAGCAGTCAACGGAAATCGCCACGCACTCGGACAGGGTCGAACTCTGGGGCCAACGTCCTGACTTTC. Protein product: CASSQRKSPRTRTGSNSGANVLTF. This chain uses TRBV23-1 with TRBJ2-6; 8 nucleotides line up with TRBD1. TRBV23-1 is marked as an open reading frame, function uncertain. The CDR3 loop spans 24 amino acids. The junction had 24 bases not matched to a gene; V was cut back by 2 bases and J by 0 bases.

V gene TRBV5-4 combines with J gene TRBJ2-7; TRBD2 matches 7 bases. Germline CDR1 SGHNT, CDR2 YYREEE (reference sequence). Trimming removed 4 bases from V and 3 bases from J; junction bases left unmatched: 7. The CDR3 loop spans 14 amino acids. CDR3 in DNA: TGTGCCAGCAGCCTAGAGCGGGGAGGCTACGAGCAGTACTTC. This translates into CASSLERGGYEQYF.

This clone showed up just once. The V and J genes are TRBV30 and TRBJ2-1; weak D call: TRBD2 (5 bases). The V gene lost 0 bases and the J gene lost 10 bases, with 7 bases spanning the gap. Germline CDR1 and CDR2: GTSNPN and SVGIG (reference sequence). The CDR3 covers 11 residues. CDR3 sequence: CAWSVLGEQFF. CDR3 DNA: TGTGCCTGGAGTGTACTAGGAGAGCAGTTCTTC.

This chain connects TRBV7-8 to TRBJ1-1; D might be TRBD1 (5 bases). The CDR3 length is 15 residues. Trimming took 5 bases from V and 4 from J, leaving 17 bases between them. CDR1 is SGHVS and CDR2 is FQNEAQ in the germline V gene. The CDR3 DNA follows: TGTGCCAGCAGCCTCCTAGTCCAGGGAAGCACTGAAGCTTTCTTT. This gives the protein CASSLLVQGSTEAFF.

This chain links TRBV4-1 with TRBJ1-1, with D possibly being TRBD1 (5 bases). V gave up 0 bases and J gave up 4 bases, with 9 bases separating them. The CDR3 runs 14 residues. CDR1 MGHRA and CDR2 YSYEKL come from the germline V gene. CDR3: CASSQDREGTEAFF. The CDR3 DNA reads as TGCGCCAGCAGCCAAGACAGGGAGGGCACTGAAGCTTTCTTT.

The genes are TRBV27 and TRBJ1-5; D is ambiguous. V was cut by 1 base and J by 5 bases, with 6 bases left in between. The germline gives CDR1 MNHEY, CDR2 SMNVEV (reference sequence). This CDR3 region has 13 residues. The CDR3 coding sequence is TGTGCCAGCAGTTTATATCGCGATCAGCCCCAGCATTTT. It specifies CASSLYRDQPQHF.

This clone was counted a few times. The chain recombines TRBV6-1 with TRBJ1-1; perhaps TRBD1 as D (5 bases). The CDR3 consists of 15 residues. V lost 2 bases and J 2 bases, leaving 12 bases between the germline ends. Germline CDR1 and CDR2: MNHNS and SASEGT. The CDR3 DNA reads as TGTGCCAGCAGTGAAAGGGTAGGGGTTAACACTGAAGCTTTCTTT. Protein: CASSERVGVNTEAFF.

The chain links TRBV2 to TRBJ1-5, with a weak D call TRBD1 (5 bases). In germline, CDR1 is SNHLY, CDR2 FYNNEI. CDR3 size: 12 residues. The ends were cut back, 8 bases at V and 11 bases at J, with 16 bases in the middle. For the CDR3, the DNA is TGTGCCAGCGGGTGGGGGGGAAGGGCCCAGCATTTT. Protein product: CASGWGGRAQHF. The full variable domain, rest sourced from reference TRBV2 and TRBJ1-5, is EPEVTQTPSHQVTQMGQEVILRCVPISNHLYFYWYRQILGQKVEFLVSFYNNEISEKSEIFDDQFSVERPDGSNFTLKIRSTKLEDSAMYFCASGWGGRAQHFGDGTRLSIL.

This chain connects TRBV6-1 to TRBJ2-1, with a tentative D call TRBD1 (6 bases). Germline assignment: CDR1 MNHNS and CDR2 SASEGT. Trimming shortened V by 0 bases and J by 6 bases, and 12 bases separated the two germline ends. CDR3 length: 15 amino acids. Here the CDR3 DNA reads TGTGCCAGCAGTGAAGCTGGGCAGGGGAGCAATGAGCAGTTCTTC. Protein sequence: CASSEAGQGSNEQFF.

This rearrangement joins TRBV15 to TRBJ1-4; D might be TRBD1 (6 bases). The CDR3 has 15 amino acids. CDR1 is LNHNV, CDR2 YYDKDF, per germline (reference sequence). V dropped 6 bases and J dropped 4 bases, with 15 bases sitting between them. The CDR3 here is CATSPAGAGNEKLFF. CDR3 sequence (DNA): TGTGCCACCAGTCCTGCAGGGGCGGGTAATGAAAAACTGTTTTTT.

This clone was recorded once. CDR3 DNA sequence: TGCAGCGTTGATTGGGGGGGGTATGGCTACACCTTC. It translates to CSVDWGGYGYTF. The chain employs TRBV29-1 and TRBJ1-2; a possible D gene is TRBD1 (5 bases). Germline V lookup: CDR1 SQVTM, CDR2 ANQGSEA. Trimming stripped 3 bases from V and 5 bases from J, with 10 bases between. CDR3 length: 12 residues.

This clone has a handful of counts. This CDR3 reads CATSSYDRDEQYF. Written as DNA, the CDR3 is TGTGCCACCAGCAGCTACGACAGGGATGAGCAGTACTTC. The chain combines TRBV15 with TRBJ2-7; 7 bases are shared with TRBD1. With V trimmed by 3 bases and J by 7 bases, 6 bases remained unmatched. The germline gives CDR1 LNHNV, CDR2 YYDKDF (reference sequence). The CDR3 is made up of 13 amino acids.

The rearrangement links TRBV5-6 to TRBJ2-7; 14 bases are a match to TRBD2. The ends lost 4 bases at V and 3 bases at J; junction bases unmatched: 12. Germline V gene data show CDR1 as SGHDT and CDR2 as YYEEEE. CDR3 length equals 18 residues. The CDR3 coding sequence is TGTGCCAGCAGCCTACGACCGGGACTAGCGGGGGATCTCTACGAGCAGTACTTC. It specifies CASSLRPGLAGDLYEQYF. Variable domain in full (rest from reference TRBV5-6 and TRBJ2-7): DAGVTQSPTHLIKTRGQQVTLRCSPKSGHDTVSWYQQALGQGPQFIFQYYEEEERQRGNFPDRFSGHQFPNYSSELNVNALLLGDSALYLCASSLRPGLAGDLYEQYFGPGTRLTVT.

The V gene is TRBV4-1, the J gene TRBJ1-1; D is ambiguous. The CDR3 spans 14 residues. V was clipped by 1 base and J by 14 bases, with 20 bases between them. Germline CDR1 reads MGHRA; CDR2 reads YSYEKL. The CDR3 bases are TGCGCCAGCAGCCAAGTTGGTGGAGATAAAAGTTTCTTCTTT. It codes for CASSQVGGDKSFFF.

CDR3 sequence (DNA): TGTGCCAGCAGCCCCCTCGGAGCCGGGACAGGGTTAGGCTACACCTTC. Its translation is CASSPLGAGTGLGYTF. V gene TRBV14 combines with J gene TRBJ1-2, with 9 bases that match TRBD1. This CDR3 is 16 amino acids long. Germline values: CDR1 SGHDN, CDR2 FVKESK. V shed 4 bases and J 8 bases; nucleotides not matched to a gene: 14.

This clone was found once. This chain connects TRBV9 to TRBJ2-3, with D maybe TRBD1 (5 bases). V was clipped by 2 bases and J by 3 bases, with 7 bases between them. This CDR3 region has 13 residues. Germline-derived CDR1 and CDR2 are SGDLS and YYNGEE. The CDR3 nucleotides read TGTGCCAGCAGCGTGCAGGGTACAGATACGCAGTATTTT. It encodes CASSVQGTDTQYF.

The rearrangement links TRBV21-1 to TRBJ2-7; TRBD1 is the table's D call and was not checked against the DNA. TRBV21-1 is marked as a pseudogene. This CDR3 has 15 amino acids. The CDR3 loop is CASSKTHREAYEQYF. The CDR3 DNA sequence: TGTGCCAGCAGCAAAACCCACAGGGAAGCATACGAGCAGTACTTC.

The rearrangement uses TRBV11-2 and TRBJ2-7; 8 positions match TRBD1. Looked up from germline, CDR1 is SGHAT and CDR2 is FQNNGV. V was clipped by 3 bases and J by 6 bases; unmatched bases: 10. The CDR3 covers 15 residues. The CDR3 bases are TGTGCCAGCAGCTTCTCCATACAGGGGGTGGCCGAGCAGTACTTC. Residues: CASSFSIQGVAEQYF. Together with reference TRBV11-2 and TRBJ2-7, the CDR3 gives the full variable domain: EAGVAQSPRYKIIEKRQSVAFWCNPISGHATLYWYQQILGQGPKLLIQFQNNGVVDDSQLPKDRFSAERLKGVDSTLKIQPAKLEDSAVYLCASSFSIQGVAEQYFGPGTRLTVT.